The 20 T cell receptor beta chains reported below all come from one sample, sequenced in a study of graft-versus-host responses after intestinal transplantation. These receptors' antigens are unknown. Assay: immunoSEQ multiplex PCR; the TCRdb copy retains only in-frame clones and omits some. This table holds tens of thousands of clones, 85% to 95% found once. Material: unstimulated CD8+ T cells sorted from spleen or lymph node cells, obtained before transplant. Receptors originate from a human donor who was the organ donor for an intestinal transplant.

The gene calls are TRBV10-3 and TRBJ2-2; the D gene is possibly TRBD1 (6 bases). The CDR3 has 15 residues. Germline lookup yields CDR1 ENHRY and CDR2 SYGVKD. With 8 bases removed from V and 7 bases from J, the gap between germline ends came to 20 bases. CDR3 coding DNA: TGTGCCATCCCAGGGGCAAGAGGCGGTTACGGGGAGCTGTTTTTT. This sequence encodes CAIPGARGGYGELFF.

V and J are TRBV4-2 and TRBJ2-1; D is unclear. The V gene's germline CDR1 is LGHNA and CDR2 YNFKEQ. The CDR3 is made up of 12 amino acids. V lost 1 base and J 2 bases, leaving 0 bases between the germline ends. CDR3 in DNA: TGTGCCAGCAGCCAAGCCTACAATGAGCAGTTCTTC. Translation gives CASSQAYNEQFF.

As DNA, the CDR3 is TGTGCCACCAGCAGAGAGGGACACCCAGAGTACAATGAGCAGTTCTTC. Translated, it gives CATSREGHPEYNEQFF. The rearrangement links TRBV15 to TRBJ2-1; possibly TRBD1 for D (6 bases). Trimming took off 0 bases at V and 4 bases at J, with 13 bases between the two ends. This CDR3 is built from 16 residues. Germline values: CDR1 LNHNV, CDR2 YYDKDF (reference sequence).

The rearrangement joins TRBV27 to TRBJ2-1; possible D gene TRBD2, 5 bases. The length of the CDR3 is 16 residues. V lost 4 bases and J lost 2, with 15 bases in between. Germline-derived CDR1 and CDR2 are MNHEY and SMNVEV (reference sequence). The CDR3 region has the DNA TGTGCCAGCAGTTCCTTGGGCCAGAGGGCCTACAATGAGCAGTTCTTC. It codes for CASSSLGQRAYNEQFF.

In DNA form, the CDR3 reads TGTGCCAGGACAAGGTTAAACCAAGAGACCCAGTACTTC. Protein sequence: CARTRLNQETQYF. The chain recombines TRBV2 with TRBJ2-5; D remains unclear. V was pared by 9 bases and J by 0 bases, with 11 bases between. Germline CDR1 reads SNHLY; CDR2 reads FYNNEI. This CDR3 contains 13 residues.

CDR3 sequence (DNA): TGTGCCTGGAGGGAAATCGGGGAGCTGTTTTTT. Its protein is CAWREIGELFF. The chain is built from TRBV30 and TRBJ2-2, with D unresolved. CDR3 length equals 11 residues. CDR1 is GTSNPN and CDR2 is SVGIG in the germline V gene (reference sequence). Trimming removed 3 bases from V and 7 bases from J, with 6 bases in between.

This clone was recorded a few times. CDR3 amino acids: CASSPGKGGNIQYF. The CDR3 DNA is TGTGCCAGCTCACCCGGTAAAGGAGGAAACATTCAGTACTTC. The rearrangement uses TRBV18 and TRBJ2-4; possible D gene TRBD2, 5 bases. CDR3 length: 14 residues. The germline V gene encodes CDR1 KGHSH and CDR2 LQKENI. V lost 3 bases to trimming and J lost 6 bases, with 12 bases between them.

The CDR3 sequence: CSASTGAEQYF. In DNA, the CDR3 is TGCAGTGCTAGTACAGGTGCCGAGCAGTACTTC. The rearrangement links TRBV20-1 to TRBJ2-7, with a tentative D call TRBD1 (5 bases). Trimming took 3 bases from V and 6 from J, leaving 9 bases between them. This CDR3 region has 11 residues. From germline, CDR1 is DFQATT and CDR2 SNEGSKA (reference sequence).

The chain combines TRBV6-6 with TRBJ1-4; D ambiguous. V was trimmed by 8 bases and J by 5 bases, leaving 12 bases between them. This CDR3 is built from 13 residues. Germline V gene data show CDR1 as MNHNY and CDR2 as SVGAGI (reference sequence). The DNA for the CDR3 is TGTGCCAGCGATGGGGAGAACAATGAAAAACTGTTTTTT. Translated: CASDGENNEKLFF.

The rearrangement links TRBV6-1 to TRBJ1-1; TRBD1 aligns across 7 bases. This CDR3 spans 15 amino acids. Germline trimming cut 7 bases from V and 5 bases from J; bases unmatched to any gene: 13. From germline, CDR1 is MNHNS and CDR2 SASEGT. CDR3: CASKNKGRGTTEAFF. The CDR3 DNA is TGTGCCAGCAAAAACAAGGGCAGGGGGACTACTGAAGCTTTCTTT.

This clone was detected only once. The chain uses TRBV5-1 and TRBJ2-3; D gene unclear. The CDR3 loop spans 15 amino acids. Germline values: CDR1 SGHRS, CDR2 YFSETQ. Trimming left V 1 base short and J 1 base short, with 10 bases between. The CDR3 loop is CASSLTTPGTDTQYF. CDR3 DNA: TGCGCCAGCAGCTTGACTACCCCTGGCACAGATACGCAGTATTTT. The full variable domain, its missing parts supplied by reference TRBV5-1 and TRBJ2-3, is KAGVTQTPRYLIKTRGQQVTLSCSPISGHRSVSWYQQTPGQGLQFLFEYFSETQRNKGNFPGRFSGRQFSNSRSEMNVSTLELGDSALYLCASSLTTPGTDTQYFGPGTRLTVL.

The chain recombines TRBV15 with TRBJ1-5; 11 bases align to TRBD1. The CDR3 runs 15 residues. CDR1 and CDR2 (germline): LNHNV, YYDKDF (reference sequence). The V and J ends lost 5 bases and 5 bases, in that order; junction bases with no gene match: 5. Here the CDR3 DNA reads TGTGCCACCAGCCCTGGACAGGGGGCACATCAGCCCCAGCATTTT. It encodes CATSPGQGAHQPQHF.

This chain joins TRBV7-3 and TRBJ2-1; D gene ambiguous. Germline V gene lookup returns CDR1 SGHTA and CDR2 FQGTGA. The CDR3 is 16 amino acids. V was clipped by 6 bases and J by 0 bases, with 15 bases between them. Here the CDR3 reads CASSVQTGSSYNEQFF. The CDR3 nucleotides are TGTGCCAGCAGTGTACAGACCGGATCCTCCTACAATGAGCAGTTCTTC.

The chain combines TRBV5-1 with TRBJ2-7, with D tentatively TRBD1 (5 bases). This CDR3 contains 14 residues. Trimming removed 1 base at V and 3 bases at J, with 11 bases between. Germline V gene data show CDR1 as SGHRS and CDR2 as YFSETQ. CDR3 sequence: CASSLRGGNYEQYF. The CDR3 DNA reads as TGCGCCAGCAGCTTGAGGGGCGGCAACTACGAGCAGTACTTC.

CDR3 DNA: TGCGCCAGCAGTCACCAGCTGAAACCGGGACGGATAAATCAGCCCCAGCATTTT. The encoded protein is CASSHQLKPGRINQPQHF. This chain connects TRBV23-1 to TRBJ1-5; tentatively, D is TRBD1 (5 bases). Being an ORF, TRBV23-1 has a function that is uncertain. This CDR3 region has 18 residues. The ends were cut back, 3 bases at V and 4 bases at J, with 22 bases in the middle.

The DNA of the CDR3 is TGTGCCAGCAGACCGACATCGGGGATCTCCTACAATGAGCAGTTCTTC. The encoded protein is CASRPTSGISYNEQFF. The chain is built from TRBV7-9 and TRBJ2-1; a weak D match, TRBD2 (5 bases). Trimming cost V 6 bases and J 0 bases, with 15 bases left between them. CDR1 is SEHNR, CDR2 FQNEAQ, per germline (reference sequence). This CDR3 spans 16 amino acids.

The chain carries TRBV20-1 and TRBJ1-5; no clear D gene. CDR3 length equals 11 residues. V gave up 1 base and J gave up 4 bases, with 2 bases separating them. Germline V gene lookup returns CDR1 DFQATT and CDR2 SNEGSKA (reference sequence). The CDR3, as DNA: TGCAGTGCTAGAGGGAATCAGCCCCAGCATTTT. As protein: CSARGNQPQHF.

The chain links TRBV28 to TRBJ2-1; TRBD1 matches at 7 bases. Losses at the gene ends were 7 bases for V and 4 bases for J; bases not matched to a gene: 16. The CDR3 is 17 amino acids. Germline V gene data show CDR1 as MDHEN and CDR2 as SYDVKM. CDR3 coding DNA: TGTGCCAGCATTTCAGTTCGACAGGGCACTTTATACAATGAGCAGTTCTTC. It is translated as CASISVRQGTLYNEQFF. Full variable domain (rest looked up from reference TRBV28 and TRBJ2-1): DVKVTQSSRYLVKRTGEKVFLECVQDMDHENMFWYRQDPGLGLRLIYFSYDVKMKEKGDIPEGYSVSREKKERFSLILESASTNQTSMYLCASISVRQGTLYNEQFFGPGTRLTVL.

J is TRBJ2-5 and V is TRBV5-1; 9 bases line up with TRBD2. Germline-derived CDR1 and CDR2 are SGHRS and YFSETQ. The CDR3 spans 18 residues. The V gene end was trimmed by 0 bases and the J gene end by 3 bases; junction bases not matched to a gene: 12. This CDR3 is CASSLVRAGGIGEETQYF. CDR3 DNA sequence: TGCGCCAGCAGCTTGGTCCGAGCGGGGGGTATCGGGGAAGAGACCCAGTACTTC.

This chain connects TRBV7-8 to TRBJ2-1; TRBD1 might be the D (6 bases). The ends were cut back, 5 bases at V and 0 bases at J, with 11 bases in the middle. The V gene's germline CDR1 is SGHVS and CDR2 FQNEAQ. The length of the CDR3 is 15 residues. The CDR3 nucleotides read TGTGCCAGCAGCCCAGGGGTAATCTCCTACAATGAGCAGTTCTTC. This translates into CASSPGVISYNEQFF.